This T cell receptor (beta chain) was profiled in a study of blood T cell repertoires in COVID-19 (dated by TCRdb to the early 2020s). Regarding the research as a whole: The collaborator samples originated in the United States, Italy and Spain and spanned the acute and convalescent phases of COVID-19. The dataset comprised deeply sampled blood TCRbeta repertoires from subjects exposed to, actively infected with, or recovered from COVID-19. A de-identified subject ID, COVID-19 status, age in years and sex were almost always included in the sample metadata. A freely available public database, intended as a resource for researchers studying the immune response to SARS-CoV-2, is where the repertoires were released. Samples came from the ongoing ImmuneRACE study (first 160 participants) plus 1,254 subjects from 6 global collaborators. The prospective study material was composed of cDNA or gDNA derived from T cells, B-cell-depleted T cells, or PBMCs. Where HLA class I and class II types were available, the types were taken from metadata supplied by the sample provider, not from assay-based typing. Findings and caveats that apply to the study as a whole: The amount of clinical and demographic metadata varied by source and participant and was provided uncurated.

Each collaborating institution followed its own protocols to collect whole blood in K2EDTA tubes. Collaborator samples were shipped for TCRbeta analysis as frozen whole blood, isolated PBMCs, or DNA extracted from either sample type. TCRbeta CDR3 regions were amplified from genomic DNA using the immunoSEQ Assay, a bias-controlled multiplex PCR. Concerning the study's data processing: Within the assay, amplification of reference gene primers was used to estimate how many nucleated cells each sample contained. To quantify the absolute abundance of each unique TCRbeta CDR3 rearrangement, sequence reads were collapsed and filtered. Productive Simpson clonality was computed per sample as the square root of Simpson's diversity index over productive rearrangements. What TCRdb holds here is the immuneACCESS table cut down to in-frame rearrangements. Part of the clones is not present; checked against another copy, under half of the missing clones reflect an unresolved V gene, and the others are unexplained. D and trimming come from the DNA, and the V and J calls and clone size come from that table. Across this sample there are roughly 29,000 clones, with around 85% seen only once. The ten top clones hold approximately 16% of the sample.

This clone was detected a few times. Its recognized antigen is unknown. Base qualities are not provided; no much larger clone lies one nucleotide away. The junction shows trimming of 5 bases on V and 1 base on J, plus 11 bases between the germline ends. CDR1 and CDR2 were assigned from the germline V gene as KGHSH and LQKENI. Reading from cysteine to phenylalanine, the CDR3 counts 14 amino acids. The read is trimmed to its CDR3 DNA, 42 bases read in frame from base 1. The TCR originated in a woman aged 60-70 years with acute or convalescent COVID-19. The V and J segments used are TRBV18 and TRBJ1-1; the D gene identity is not certain. The sample was peripheral blood. The nucleotide sequence is given as TGTGCCAGCTCAGCCAACTCAGGGAACACTGAAGCTTTCTTT. It is translated as CASSANSGNTEAFF.